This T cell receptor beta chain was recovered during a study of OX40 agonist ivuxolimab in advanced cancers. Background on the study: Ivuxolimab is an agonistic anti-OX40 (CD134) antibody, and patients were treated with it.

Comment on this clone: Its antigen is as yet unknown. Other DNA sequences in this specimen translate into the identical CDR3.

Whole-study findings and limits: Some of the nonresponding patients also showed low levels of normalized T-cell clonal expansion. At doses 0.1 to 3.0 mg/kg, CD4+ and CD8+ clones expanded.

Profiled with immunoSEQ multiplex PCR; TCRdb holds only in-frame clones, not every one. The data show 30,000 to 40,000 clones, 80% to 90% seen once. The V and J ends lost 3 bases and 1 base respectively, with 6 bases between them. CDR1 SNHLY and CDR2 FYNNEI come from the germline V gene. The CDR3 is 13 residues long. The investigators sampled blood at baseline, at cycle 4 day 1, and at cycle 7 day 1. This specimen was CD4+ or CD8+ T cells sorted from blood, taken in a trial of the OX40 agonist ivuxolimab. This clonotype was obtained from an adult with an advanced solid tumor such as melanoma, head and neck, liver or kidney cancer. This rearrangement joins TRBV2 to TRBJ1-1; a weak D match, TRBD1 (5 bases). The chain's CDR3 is CASSEGPNTEAFF. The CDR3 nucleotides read TGTGCCAGCAGTGAGGGGCCGAACACTGAAGCTTTCTTT.